Listed here are 18 T cell receptor beta chains from one sample, sequenced in a study of blood T cell repertoires in COVID-19. TCRdb keeps only in-frame clones here, not all; method: immunoSEQ multiplex PCR. This sample has about 670,000 clones; 85% to 90% occur once, and the top ten carry over 0.2%. Sequencing used peripheral blood. Receptor source: a woman under 30 with acute or convalescent COVID-19.

This clone occurred a few times. This sequence joins TRBV21-1 and TRBJ1-2; the table assigns TRBD1, which was not confirmed against the DNA. TRBV21-1 is noted as a pseudogene. The CDR3 is 15 residues long. The CDR3 DNA reads as TGTGGTACCTTGGGACAGGGGCCCAACACGTATGGCTACACCTTC. As protein: CGTLGQGPNTYGYTF.

The rearrangement uses TRBV25-1 and TRBJ2-3; weak D call: TRBD2 (6 bases). V shed 1 base and J shed 2 bases, with 16 bases lying between them. Germline CDR1 MGHDK, CDR2 SYGVNS. This CDR3 comprises 17 residues. CDR3 nucleotides: TGTGCCAGCAGTGAATCAGCTTCCGCGGGGCCCACAGATACGCAGTATTTT. This translates into CASSESASAGPTDTQYF.

The chain carries TRBV5-6 and TRBJ1-1; no reliable D call. The CDR3 length is 15 residues. Trimming left V 4 bases short and J 1 base short, with 14 bases between. Per germline, CDR1 SGHDT and CDR2 YYEEEE. CDR3 DNA sequence: TGTGCCAGCAGCCCCCCGGGGTTCAGGAACACTGAAGCTTTCTTT. Its protein product is CASSPPGFRNTEAFF.

This sequence joins TRBV6-5 and TRBJ2-7; possibly TRBD1 for D (5 bases). The CDR3 spans 14 residues. Deletions cut 6 bases from V and 1 base from J, with 13 bases between. Germline loops: CDR1 MNHEY, CDR2 SVGAGI. The CDR3 sequence: CASRRQSASYEQYF. CDR3 nucleotides: TGTGCCAGCAGGAGACAGTCCGCTTCCTACGAGCAGTACTTC.

This rearrangement joins TRBV7-2 to TRBJ1-1; 7 nucleotides align to TRBD1. V was clipped by 5 bases and J by 4 bases; unmatched bases: 4. Germline CDR1 SGHTA, CDR2 FQGNSA. The CDR3 sequence is 13 residues long. CDR3 nucleotides: TGTGCCAGCAGCCTGGGACAGCCCACTGAAGCTTTCTTT. It codes for CASSLGQPTEAFF.

The chain has TRBV7-2 and TRBJ1-1, with 12 bases identical to TRBD1. This CDR3 region has 13 residues. V gave up 6 bases and J gave up 10 bases; unmatched junction bases: 6. Germline CDR1 SGHTA, CDR2 FQGNSA. DNA for the CDR3: TGTGCCAGCAGGTGGGACAGGGGGCAAGGAGCTTTCTTT. Encoded protein: CASRWDRGQGAFF.

Remarks on this clone: One junction end disagrees with the germline gene, perhaps due to a read error. V is TRBV6-6 and J is TRBJ1-2; D not resolved. From germline, CDR1 is MNHNY and CDR2 SVGAGI (reference sequence). This CDR3 spans 12 amino acids. The CDR3 DNA is TGTGCCAGCAGCTTTGAACCTCCCGGACTCGCCTTC. Translating it yields CASSFEPPGLAF.

The rearrangement joins TRBV24-1 to TRBJ2-2; 7 positions match TRBD2. CDR1 and CDR2 from the germline V gene are KGHDR and SFDVKD. This CDR3 is built from 17 residues. The CDR3 nucleotides are TGTTCCCCCCGGGGGGTAGCGGGTCAACCAGGGACCGGGGAGCTGTTTTTT. Encoded protein: CSPRGVAGQPGTGELFF.

The chain joins TRBV4-2 to TRBJ2-5; no clear D. Trimming removed 0 bases at V and 3 bases at J, with 11 bases between. This CDR3 is 15 amino acids long. Germline V gives CDR1 LGHNA, CDR2 YNFKEQ. For the CDR3, the DNA is TGTGCCAGCAGCCAAGATAGTTGGGCTAAAGAGACCCAGTACTTC. Translation gives CASSQDSWAKETQYF.

The J gene is TRBJ1-1, the V gene TRBV28; 7 nucleotides align to TRBD1. This CDR3 contains 14 residues. J was trimmed by 6 bases and V by 5 bases; bases with no gene match: 9. Germline loops: CDR1 MDHEN, CDR2 SYDVKM. This CDR3 is CASSLYRGAPEAFF. CDR3 bases: TGTGCCAGCAGTCTATACAGGGGTGCGCCTGAAGCTTTCTTT.

This clone has a handful of counts. The chain recombines TRBV28 with TRBJ1-1; D unclear. Germline CDR1 and CDR2: MDHEN and SYDVKM. With 5 bases removed from V and 6 bases from J, the gap between germline ends came to 16 bases. The length of the CDR3 is 14 residues. The CDR3 reads CASSEGGQRAEAFF. The CDR3 bases are TGTGCCAGCAGTGAGGGCGGCCAACGGGCTGAAGCTTTCTTT. The entire variable domain, with the rest obtained from reference TRBV28 and TRBJ1-1, is as follows: DVKVTQSSRYLVKRTGEKVFLECVQDMDHENMFWYRQDPGLGLRLIYFSYDVKMKEKGDIPEGYSVSREKKERFSLILESASTNQTSMYLCASSEGGQRAEAFFGQGTRLTVV.

In the case of this clone: Other DNA sequences from this sample encode an identical CDR3 as well. The chain combines TRBV7-6 with TRBJ1-1; 8 nucleotides match TRBD1. Germline values: CDR1 SGHVS, CDR2 FNYEAQ. J was trimmed by 1 base and V by 2 bases; bases with no gene match: 3. The CDR3 is 15 residues long. CDR3: CASSLSGTGNTEAFF. The CDR3 DNA reads TGTGCCAGCAGCTTATCCGGGACAGGGAACACTGAAGCTTTCTTT.

The chain joins TRBV12-5 to TRBJ2-7, with TRBD2 identical over 10 bases. Germline assignment: CDR1 LGHNT and CDR2 FRNRAP. The CDR3 has 15 amino acids. Germline trimming cut 5 bases from V and 3 bases from J; bases unmatched to any gene: 7. CDR3 DNA sequence: TGTGCTAGTGGTCTCGGGACTAGCGAGGGCTACGAGCAGTACTTC. Amino acids: CASGLGTSEGYEQYF.

This chain joins TRBV6-5 and TRBJ1-1, with a weak D call TRBD1 (6 bases). The CDR3 consists of 15 residues. The germline CDR1 and CDR2 sequences are MNHEY and SVGAGI. The ends were cut back, 10 bases at V and 0 bases at J, with 18 bases in the middle. DNA of the CDR3: TGTGCCACCAACTCGAGAGGGGACATGAACACTGAAGCTTTCTTT. Its protein product is CATNSRGDMNTEAFF.

V usage is TRBV3-1 (or the pseudogene TRBV3-2) and J usage is TRBJ1-2; TRBD1 agrees at 9 bases. In germline, CDR1 is LGHDT, CDR2 YNNKEL (reference sequence). V was clipped by 3 bases and J by 4 bases; unmatched bases: 12. The length of the CDR3 is 17 residues. The CDR3, as DNA: TGTGCCAGCAGCCAGCGGGGCTCCGGGACAGGGCCCTATGGCTACACCTTC. Its translation is CASSQRGSGTGPYGYTF.

CDR3 DNA sequence: TGTGCCAGCAGCCAAGTAGTGGGCAGGGCCTACAATGAGCAGTTCTTC. It yields the protein CASSQVVGRAYNEQFF. The chain links TRBV3-1 (or the pseudogene TRBV3-2) to TRBJ2-1, with D tentatively TRBD1 (5 bases). Germline values: CDR1 LGHDT, CDR2 YNNKEL (reference sequence). The CDR3 runs to 16 residues. The V end lost 1 base, the J end lost 2 bases, and 12 bases lay between the germline ends.

The chain couples TRBV9 to TRBJ1-4; the D is unclear. The V end was cut by 2 bases, the J end by 8 bases, with 16 bases between. The CDR3 is 15 amino acids. Germline assignment: CDR1 SGDLS and CDR2 YYNGEE. CDR3 nucleotides: TGTGCCAGCAGCGTGCTCGCGTCGTCGGGGGAAAAACTGTTTTTT. Its protein product is CASSVLASSGEKLFF.

The genes are TRBV5-1 and TRBJ2-7; possible D gene TRBD1, 6 bases. The CDR3 runs 13 residues. Germline lookup yields CDR1 SGHRS and CDR2 YFSETQ. The V end lost 4 bases, the J end lost 5 bases, and 13 bases lay between the germline ends. CDR3 coding DNA: TGCGCCAGCAGCCCCCAGGGGCGACACGAGCAGTACTTC. Its protein product is CASSPQGRHEQYF. Filled out from reference TRBV5-1 and TRBJ2-7, the complete variable domain reads KAGVTQTPRYLIKTRGQQVTLSCSPISGHRSVSWYQQTPGQGLQFLFEYFSETQRNKGNFPGRFSGRQFSNSRSEMNVSTLELGDSALYLCASSPQGRHEQYFGPGTRLTVT.